The rows below give T cell receptor beta chains drawn from one sample of a study of brain metastases from non-small cell lung cancer. Clones were read by immunoSEQ multiplex PCR, and TCRdb kept only the in-frame ones, dropping some. The sample records nearly 2,500 clones, about 83% being singletons. The sample taken for sequencing was primary lung tumor tissue. Source of these receptors: a donor aged 40 or older with non-small cell lung cancer. Each CDR3 is given with its conserved first and last residue. D genes are given only for firm matches.

v_call	d_call	j_call	cdr3_aa	cdr3_nt
TRBV3-1/TRBV3-2	-	TRBJ1-1	CASSQAARGANTEAFF	TGTGCCAGCAGCCAAGCTGCTCGGGGGGCGAACACTGAAGCTTTCTTT
TRBV24-1	TRBD1	TRBJ2-5	CATSDMDRRETQYF	TGTGCCACCAGTGATATGGACAGGAGGGAGACCCAGTACTTC
TRBV3-1/TRBV3-2	TRBD1	TRBJ1-6	CASRPGQNNSPLHF	TGTGCCAGCAGACCGGGACAGAACAATTCACCCCTCCACTTT
TRBV9	-	TRBJ2-1	CASSVVTASYNEQFF	TGTGCCAGCAGCGTAGTGACAGCATCCTACAATGAGCAGTTCTTC
TRBV20-1	-	TRBJ1-1	CSASTTNTEAFF	TGCAGTGCTAGTACCACCAACACTGAAGCTTTCTTT
TRBV15	-	TRBJ1-1	CATRGRTTRNTEAFF	TGTGCCACCAGAGGGAGGACAACCCGAAACACTGAAGCTTTCTTT
TRBV12-5	-	TRBJ2-1	CASGPGQSEGEQFF	TGTGCTAGTGGTCCCGGACAGAGTGAGGGTGAGCAGTTCTTC
TRBV6-6	-	TRBJ1-2	CASSDNAGYGYTF	TGTGCTAGCAGTGACAATGCGGGTTATGGCTACACCTTC
TRBV7-8	-	TRBJ2-5	CASSPTRRGETQYF	TGTGCCAGCAGCCCAACTAGACGGGGAGAGACCCAGTACTTC
TRBV11-2	TRBD1	TRBJ2-2	CASSSNRGNIGELFF	TGTGCCAGCAGCTCCAACAGGGGTAACATCGGGGAGCTGTTTTTT
TRBV6-5	-	TRBJ1-1	CASSYSSGDTEAFF	TGTGCCAGCAGTTACTCTTCAGGGGACACTGAAGCTTTCTTT
TRBV19	-	TRBJ2-3	CASRVAGADTQYF	TGTGCCAGTAGGGTAGCAGGGGCAGATACGCAGTATTTT
TRBV2	TRBD1	TRBJ2-2	CASSTGVGYGELFF	TGTGCCAGCTCGACAGGGGTGGGATACGGGGAGCTGTTTTTT
TRBV4-2	-	TRBJ1-2	CASSQLTGLPRGYTF	TGTGCCAGCAGCCAGTTGACAGGCCTTCCGCGGGGCTACACCTTC
TRBV14	-	TRBJ2-5	CASSQEAYGETQYF	TGTGCCAGCAGCCAAGAGGCATACGGAGAGACCCAGTACTTC